These 6 T cell receptor beta chains were all obtained from the same sample, sequenced in a study of shared clonotypes between healthy human individuals. TCRdb's table, derived via immunoSEQ multiplex PCR, lists solely in-frame clones and lacks some. This table has roughly 2.1 million clones, just over 90% appearing once. Terminally differentiated effector memory CD45RA+ cells were excluded by CCR7 positive selection of CD45RO-negative cells. Sequencing was carried out using naive CD8+ T cells from PBMCs. The receptors were sampled from a man aged 18 to 30 in good health. Some clones in this sample may be carry-over from other donors' samples.

The sample holds one count of this clone. The J gene is TRBJ1-5, the V gene TRBV30; 7 nucleotides agree with TRBD1. Looked up from germline, CDR1 is GTSNPN and CDR2 is SVGIG (reference sequence). This CDR3 region has 15 residues. V lost 1 base, J lost 0 bases, and 3 bases stayed unmatched. CDR3 sequence (DNA): TGTGCCTGGAGTGGGGACAGTTATAGCAATCAGCCCCAGCATTTT. Its protein product is CAWSGDSYSNQPQHF.

The chain joins TRBV9 to TRBJ2-7, with D possibly being TRBD1 (5 bases). Germline lookup yields CDR1 SGDLS and CDR2 YYNGEE. The V and J ends lost 3 bases and 3 bases respectively, with 16 bases between them. This CDR3 is 15 amino acids long. The CDR3 here is CASSGTGLGDYEQYF. CDR3 bases: TGTGCCAGCAGCGGTACAGGTTTAGGGGACTACGAGCAGTACTTC.

V gene TRBV7-2 combines with J gene TRBJ2-2, with 8 bases that match TRBD2. This CDR3 spans 16 amino acids. The V and J ends lost 5 bases and 1 base, in that order; junction bases with no gene match: 6. Per the germline V gene, CDR1 is SGHTA and CDR2 is FQGNSA. The CDR3 DNA reads TGTGCCAGCAGCCCCCGGAGCGGGAGGAACACCGGGGAGCTGTTTTTT. Its protein product is CASSPRSGRNTGELFF.

Worth noting for this clone: In the same sample, other DNA sequences code for this CDR3. The chain has TRBV27 and TRBJ2-5, with D possibly TRBD2 on 5 matching bases. This CDR3 is 13 amino acids long. Trimming stripped 5 bases from V and 5 bases from J, with 12 bases between. CDR1 is MNHEY, CDR2 SMNVEV, per germline (reference sequence). Here the CDR3 reads CASSLLGEETQYF. CDR3 bases: TGTGCCAGCAGTCTCCTGGGAGAGGAGACCCAGTACTTC.

This clone has a single count. The chain has TRBV28 and TRBJ2-7; D is uncertain. The CDR3 sequence is 12 residues long. Germline V gene sequence: CDR1 MDHEN, CDR2 SYDVKM. Trimming removed 4 bases at V and 3 bases at J, with 7 bases between. CDR3: CASSSVYYEQYF. CDR3 DNA sequence: TGTGCCAGCAGTTCAGTTTACTACGAGCAGTACTTC.

For this clone: The sample contains more than one DNA sequence encoding this CDR3. The rearrangement uses TRBV6-5 and TRBJ2-7; TRBD1 is a possible D gene (6 bases). The germline V gene has CDR1 MNHEY and CDR2 SVGAGI. V dropped 0 bases and J dropped 4 bases, with 16 bases sitting between them. CDR3 length: 16 residues. The chain's CDR3 is CASSYSTGQRSYEQYF. CDR3 nucleotide sequence: TGTGCCAGCAGTTACTCGACAGGACAGAGATCATACGAGCAGTACTTC.